Shown below are 27 T cell receptor beta chains from a single sample sequenced in a study of CD8+CD57+ T cells in acquired aplastic anemia listed by TCRdb under 2018. Instrument used: Illumina HiSeq 2000. TCR beta VDJ combination and CDR3 sequence profiling used genomic DNA as the template. TCRdb itself trimmed the public reads at Q25 with fastp, ran MiXCR and retained productive beta chains. Rows with a matching CDR3 protein are joined into one entry that keeps the most common DNA and genes. Counted in this sample were some 140,000 distinct CDR3 sequences; approximately 52% of them appeared once. The ten largest clones add up to about an eighth of the sample. Expansion of CD8+CD57+ cells had been shown by flow cytometry in the patients chosen for sequencing. The sample taken for sequencing was sorted CD4+, CD8+, or CD8+CD57+ T cells (not recorded which) from PBMCs. The source is a human donor with aplastic anemia.

This clonotype was seen many times. The chain couples TRBV20-1 to TRBJ2-1; 12 bases are a match to TRBD2. Germline lookup yields CDR1 DFQATT and CDR2 SNEGSKA (reference sequence). The CDR3 runs 16 residues. V trimming: 6 bases; J trimming: 4 bases; junction bases outside the gene matches: 10. Written as DNA, the CDR3 is TGCAGTGCCCCTAGGACTAGCGGGGCCCCTTACAATGAGCAGTTCTTC. Translated: CSAPRTSGAPYNEQFF.

This clonotype was observed a handful of times. Relative to the germline gene, one junction end is altered; a read error may explain this. This sequence joins TRBV15 and TRBJ2-7, with D possibly matching TRBD1 (6 bases). The CDR3 spans 15 residues. Germline CDR1 reads LNHNV; CDR2 reads YYDKDF (reference sequence). CDR3 in amino acids: CATSRDRAGAYEQYF. The DNA for the CDR3 is TGTGCCACCAGCCGAGACCGGGCAGGGGCCTACGAGCAGTACTTC.

This clonotype was detected only a few times. The J gene is TRBJ2-3, the V gene TRBV29-1; D remains ambiguous. The V gene's germline CDR1 is SQVTM and CDR2 ANQGSEA. The CDR3 totals 10 residues. V shed 0 bases and J shed 10 bases, with 5 bases lying between them. CDR3 loop: CSVEDRPQYF. The CDR3 DNA reads as TGCAGCGTTGAAGATCGCCCGCAGTATTTT.

This clonotype was detected once. Written as DNA, the CDR3 is TGTGTCATCCAGTCGGATATGAACACTGAAGCTTTCTTT. Translating gives CVIQSDMNTEAFF. The V gene is TRBV6-1, the J gene TRBJ1-1; no definite D call. Germline V gives CDR1 MNHNS, CDR2 SASEGT. This CDR3 contains 13 residues.

This clonotype was found a few times. This chain links TRBV2 with TRBJ2-7, with 9 bases aligning to TRBD2. CDR1 and CDR2 (germline): SNHLY, FYNNEI. V lost 8 bases and J lost 4; bases outside the gene matches: 3. This CDR3 is built from 12 residues. Here the CDR3 reads CASLAGRYEQYF. In nucleotides, the CDR3 is TGTGCCAGCCTAGCGGGGCGGTACGAGCAGTACTTC.

This clonotype was counted only a few times. The V and J genes are TRBV2 and TRBJ1-1, with D perhaps matching TRBD1 (5 bases). Per germline, CDR1 SNHLY and CDR2 FYNNEI. The CDR3 contains 13 residues. The V and J ends lost 5 bases and 1 base respectively, with 8 bases between them. CDR3 region: CASSKDKNTEAFF. In nucleotides, the CDR3 is TGTGCCAGCAGTAAGGACAAGAACACTGAAGCTTTCTTT.

The J gene is TRBJ2-6, the V gene TRBV4-1; D assignment may be TRBD1 or TRBD2 (5 bases each). The CDR3 totals 20 residues. The V gene's germline CDR1 is MGHRA and CDR2 YSYEKL. Deletions cut 0 bases from V and 3 bases from J, with 21 bases between. The CDR3 here is CASSQDRQTGTINGANVLTF. Written as DNA, the CDR3 is TGCGCCAGCAGCCAAGATCGCCAAACCGGGACGATTAATGGGGCCAACGTCCTGACTTTC.

The sample holds many counts of this clonotype. The chain couples TRBV20-1 to TRBJ2-7; 7 bases are a match to TRBD1. Germline values: CDR1 DFQATT, CDR2 SNEGSKA (reference sequence). The junction had 9 bases not matched to a gene; V was cut back by 6 bases and J by 1 base. CDR3 length equals 14 residues. CDR3 DNA sequence: TGCAGTGCGTCGGGACAGTCCTATTCCTACGAGCAGTACTTC. This gives the protein CSASGQSYSYEQYF.

This clonotype was counted between two and nine times. The rearrangement joins TRBV15 to TRBJ2-3; 10 nucleotides agree with TRBD1. Trimming removed 5 bases from V and 1 base from J; junction bases left unmatched: 6. The CDR3 length is 16 residues. Germline CDR1 is LNHNV and CDR2 is YYDKDF (reference sequence). The CDR3 loop is CATSPGQGDGTDTQYF. The CDR3 region has the DNA TGTGCCACCAGCCCTGGACAGGGGGATGGCACAGATACGCAGTATTTT.

This clonotype was seen many times. This chain uses TRBV19 with TRBJ1-1; D ambiguous. With 6 bases removed from V and 5 bases from J, the gap between germline ends came to 19 bases. Germline V gene sequence: CDR1 LNHDA, CDR2 SQIVND (reference sequence). This CDR3 region has 15 residues. Here the CDR3 reads CASSMGWQSGTEAFF. The CDR3 bases are TGTGCCAGTAGCATGGGGTGGCAGAGCGGGACTGAAGCTTTCTTT.

This clonotype was seen at least ten times. V is TRBV6-6 and J is TRBJ2-2; D may be TRBD1 or TRBD2 (5 bases each). V was clipped by 0 bases and J by 2 bases, with 7 bases between them. The CDR3 consists of 15 residues. Germline V lookup: CDR1 MNHNY, CDR2 SVGAGI (reference sequence). This chain's CDR3 is CASSYSGDNTGELFF. Here the CDR3 DNA reads TGTGCCAGCAGTTACTCGGGGGATAACACCGGGGAGCTGTTTTTT.

This clonotype was counted ten times or more. The genes are TRBV29-1 and TRBJ2-3; possible D gene TRBD1, 5 bases. Trimming left V 1 base short and J 2 bases short, with 16 bases between. The germline CDR1 and CDR2 sequences are SQVTM and ANQGSEA. The CDR3 contains 16 residues. For the CDR3, the DNA is TGCAGCGTTGAAGCTCGTGGGGCCCCCCCCACAGATACGCAGTATTTT. It is translated as CSVEARGAPPTDTQYF.

The rearrangement uses TRBV29-1 and TRBJ1-2; unclear D gene. CDR1 and CDR2 from the germline V gene are SQVTM and ANQGSEA. The CDR3 consists of 13 residues. The V end lost 3 bases, the J end lost 7 bases, and 15 bases lay between the germline ends. The CDR3 DNA follows: TGCAGCGTTGATGAGGGTGGAGGCTCTGGCTACACCTTC. Protein product: CSVDEGGGSGYTF.

The genes are TRBV29-1 and TRBJ2-1; a possible D gene is TRBD1 (5 bases). The CDR3 spans 14 residues. The ends were cut back, 5 bases at V and 4 bases at J, with 15 bases in the middle. Per germline, CDR1 SQVTM and CDR2 ANQGSEA. CDR3 sequence (DNA): TGCAGCGTTCCCTTTGGGGCAGTATACAATGAGCAGTTCTTC. It translates to CSVPFGAVYNEQFF.

On this clonotype itself: This may stem from a read error, because a much larger clone lies one nucleotide away. The chain combines TRBV4-2 with TRBJ2-5, with D possibly TRBD1 on 6 matching bases. Per the germline V gene, CDR1 is LGHNA and CDR2 is YNFKEQ. The CDR3 consists of 14 residues. The DNA of the CDR3 is TGTGCCAGCGGCCAAAACCTAGGGGGTGAGACCCAGTACTTC. Protein: CASGQNLGGETQYF.

The table lists this clonotype with many counts. This chain's CDR3 is CASSPGQGAAYEQYF. CDR3 DNA: TGCGCCAGCAGCCCCGGACAGGGGGCGGCCTACGAGCAGTACTTC. The chain couples TRBV4-3 to TRBJ2-7; 11 bases are shared with TRBD1. Germline V gives CDR1 LGHNA, CDR2 YSLEER. CDR3 length equals 15 residues. With V trimmed by 4 bases and J by 2 bases, 4 bases remained unmatched.

The rearrangement links TRBV10-3 to TRBJ2-1, with D possibly TRBD2 on 6 matching bases. V was pared by 7 bases and J by 3 bases, with 10 bases between. The CDR3 consists of 13 residues. CDR1 ENHRY and CDR2 SYGVKD come from the germline V gene. The CDR3 DNA follows: TGTGCCATCACTGGGACTGACTACAATGAGCAGTTCTTC. It translates to CAITGTDYNEQFF.

This sequence joins TRBV15 and TRBJ2-3; D could derive from TRBD1 or TRBD2 (5 bases each). This CDR3 has 16 residues. The V end lost 3 bases, the J end lost 2 bases, and 15 bases lay between the germline ends. CDR1 and CDR2 (germline): LNHNV, YYDKDF (reference sequence). CDR3 DNA sequence: TGTGCCACCAGCAGCTCCCGGGACGTACCCACAGATACGCAGTATTTT. This codes for CATSSSRDVPTDTQYF.

V and J are TRBV20-1 and TRBJ1-2; 9 bases map to TRBD1. The CDR3 contains 14 residues. With 6 bases clipped from V and 6 bases from J, the junction kept 11 bases outside the gene matches. The germline CDR1 and CDR2 sequences are DFQATT and SNEGSKA (reference sequence). The CDR3 loop reads CSAVVGTGIHGYTF. Written as DNA, the CDR3 is TGCAGTGCAGTAGTAGGGACAGGGATACATGGCTACACCTTC.

Note on this clonotype: Since a much larger clone is just one base distant, this may be a read error. The chain recombines TRBV10-3 with TRBJ1-2, with D tentatively TRBD1 (5 bases). Trimming stripped 4 bases from V and 1 base from J, with 10 bases between. The CDR3 is 14 residues long. Germline-derived CDR1 and CDR2 are ENHRY and SYGVKD. Here the CDR3 DNA reads TGTGCCATCAGTGGGTTGACAGATAACTATGGCTACACCTTC. This gives the protein CAISGLTDNYGYTF.

The V gene is TRBV20-1, the J gene TRBJ2-5, with D perhaps TRBD2 (6 bases). Between the trimmed V and J ends, which lost 0 bases and 2 bases, there was a span of 10 bases. This CDR3 spans 14 amino acids. Germline lookup yields CDR1 DFQATT and CDR2 SNEGSKA (reference sequence). CDR3 in amino acids: CSARDPGEQETQYF. Here the CDR3 DNA reads TGCAGTGCTAGAGATCCGGGGGAGCAAGAGACCCAGTACTTC.

J is TRBJ1-2 and V is TRBV9; weak D call: TRBD1 (6 bases). The V end lost 4 bases, the J end lost 5 bases, and 12 bases lay between the germline ends. The germline V gene encodes CDR1 SGDLS and CDR2 YYNGEE. This CDR3 contains 13 residues. DNA of the CDR3: TGTGCCAGCAGCTCCCAGGGGAGTTATGGCTACACCTTC. Protein: CASSSQGSYGYTF. Full variable domain (outside the CDR3, taken from reference TRBV9 and TRBJ1-2): DSGVTQTPKHLITATGQRVTLRCSPRSGDLSVYWYQQSLDQGLQFLIQYYNGEERAKGNILERFSAQQFPDLHSELNLSSLELGDSALYFCASSSQGSYGYTFGSGTRLTVV.

This chain connects TRBV19 to TRBJ2-1; 8 bases line up with TRBD1. This CDR3 is 15 amino acids long. Losses at the gene ends were 6 bases for V and 7 bases for J; bases not matched to a gene: 11. Germline V gene sequence: CDR1 LNHDA, CDR2 SQIVND (reference sequence). CDR3 region: CASSTLGQGGNEQFF. The CDR3 DNA is TGTGCCAGTAGCACACTTGGACAGGGCGGGAATGAGCAGTTCTTC. Full variable domain (missing parts from reference TRBV19 and TRBJ2-1): DGGITQSPKYLFRKEGQNVTLSCEQNLNHDAMYWYRQDPGQGLRLIYYSQIVNDFQKGDIAEGYSVSREKKESFPLTVTSAQKNPTAFYLCASSTLGQGGNEQFFGPGTRLTVL.

This chain links TRBV7-9 with TRBJ2-2; no reliable D call. The CDR3 extends over 12 amino acids. CDR1 and CDR2 from the germline V gene are SEHNR and FQNEAQ (reference sequence). Trimming took off 5 bases at V and 4 bases at J, with 5 bases between the two ends. CDR3 loop: CASSQITGELFF. DNA of the CDR3: TGTGCCAGCAGCCAAATCACCGGGGAGCTGTTTTTT.

The chain joins TRBV4-2 to TRBJ2-7; TRBD1 or TRBD2 may be the D gene (7 bases each). Trimming took off 1 base at V and 5 bases at J, with 15 bases between the two ends. This CDR3 region has 15 residues. CDR1 LGHNA and CDR2 YNFKEQ come from the germline V gene. CDR3: CASSQVARGGHEQYF. Written as DNA, the CDR3 is TGTGCCAGCAGCCAAGTGGCCAGGGGGGGACACGAGCAGTACTTC.

The chain couples TRBV9 to TRBJ1-1; D remains unclear. Germline V CDR1 and CDR2: SGDLS, YYNGEE. CDR3 size: 13 residues. V shed 0 bases and J shed 12 bases, with 15 bases lying between them. The CDR3 DNA sequence: TGTGCCAGCAGCGTAGTTGGTGATTTGGGAACTTTCTTT. It codes for CASSVVGDLGTFF.

The chain combines TRBV24-1 with TRBJ2-1; TRBD2 agrees at 8 bases. Per the germline V gene, CDR1 is KGHDR and CDR2 is SFDVKD. V trimming: 9 bases; J trimming: 4 bases; junction bases outside the gene matches: 7. CDR3 length: 14 residues. The CDR3 DNA is TGTGCCACCTCAAGCGGGAGAGAATACAATGAGCAGTTCTTC. Translation: CATSSGREYNEQFF.